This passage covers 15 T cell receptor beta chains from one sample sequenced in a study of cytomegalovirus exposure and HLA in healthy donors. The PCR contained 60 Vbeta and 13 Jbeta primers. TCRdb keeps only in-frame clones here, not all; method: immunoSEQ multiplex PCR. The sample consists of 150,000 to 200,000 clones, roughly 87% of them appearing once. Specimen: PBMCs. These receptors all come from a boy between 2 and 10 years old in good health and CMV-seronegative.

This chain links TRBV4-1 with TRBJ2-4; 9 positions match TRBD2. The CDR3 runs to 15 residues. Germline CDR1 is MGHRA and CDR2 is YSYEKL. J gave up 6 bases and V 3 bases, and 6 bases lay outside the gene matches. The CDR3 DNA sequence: TGCGCCAGCAGCCACCCCGGGACTAGCAGAAACATTCAGTACTTC. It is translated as CASSHPGTSRNIQYF.

CDR3 amino acids: CASSQDRGTEAFF. CDR3 nucleotides: TGTGCCAGCAGCCAAGATAGAGGAACTGAAGCTTTCTTT. The V call is TRBV14, the J call TRBJ1-1; unclear D gene. The germline V gene encodes CDR1 SGHDN and CDR2 FVKESK. V was cut by 0 bases and J by 5 bases, with 7 bases left in between. The CDR3 runs 13 residues.

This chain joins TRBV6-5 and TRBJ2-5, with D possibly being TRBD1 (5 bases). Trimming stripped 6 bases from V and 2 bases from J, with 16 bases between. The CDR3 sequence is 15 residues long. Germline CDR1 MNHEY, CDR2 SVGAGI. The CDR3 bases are TGTGCCAGCAGCCCAGACGGACGGACACAAGAGACCCAGTACTTC. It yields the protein CASSPDGRTQETQYF.

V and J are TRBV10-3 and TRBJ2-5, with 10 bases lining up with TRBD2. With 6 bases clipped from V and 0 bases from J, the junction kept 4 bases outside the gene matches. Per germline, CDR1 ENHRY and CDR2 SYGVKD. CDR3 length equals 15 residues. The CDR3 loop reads CAIRASGGYQETQYF. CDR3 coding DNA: TGTGCCATCAGGGCTAGCGGGGGTTACCAAGAGACCCAGTACTTC.

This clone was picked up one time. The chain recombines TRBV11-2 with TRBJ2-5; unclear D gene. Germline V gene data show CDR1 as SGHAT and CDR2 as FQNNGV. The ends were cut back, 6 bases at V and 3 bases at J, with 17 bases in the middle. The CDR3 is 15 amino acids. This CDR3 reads CASRNDFGPEETQYF. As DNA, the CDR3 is TGTGCCAGCAGAAACGATTTTGGGCCCGAAGAGACCCAGTACTTC. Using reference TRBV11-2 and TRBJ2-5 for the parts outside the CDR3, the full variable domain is EAGVAQSPRYKIIEKRQSVAFWCNPISGHATLYWYQQILGQGPKLLIQFQNNGVVDDSQLPKDRFSAERLKGVDSTLKIQPAKLEDSAVYLCASRNDFGPEETQYFGPGTRLLVL.

In DNA, the CDR3 is TGCAGCGCGCCAACCAGTGAAGGGGGCGCCTACAATGAGCAGTTCTTC. Residues: CSAPTSEGGAYNEQFF. V and J are TRBV29-1 and TRBJ2-1; 7 bases line up with TRBD1. CDR3 length equals 16 residues. V was pared by 7 bases and J by 2 bases, with 14 bases of the junction left unmatched. Germline CDR1 and CDR2: SQVTM and ANQGSEA.

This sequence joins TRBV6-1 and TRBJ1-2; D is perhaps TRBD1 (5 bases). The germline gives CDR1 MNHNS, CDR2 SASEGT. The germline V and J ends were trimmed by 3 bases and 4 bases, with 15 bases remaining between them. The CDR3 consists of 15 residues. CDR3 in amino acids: CASSESRVPFYGYTF. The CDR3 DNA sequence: TGTGCCAGCAGTGAGAGCAGGGTACCCTTCTATGGCTACACCTTC.

The CDR3 loop reads CASSPGQGPYYGYTF. The CDR3 nucleotides read TGTGCCAGCAGTCCCGGACAGGGCCCTTACTATGGCTACACCTTC. The chain couples TRBV28 to TRBJ1-2, with 8 bases matching TRBD1. The CDR3 covers 15 residues. Unmatched junction bases numbered 8, after V lost 5 bases and J lost 3 bases. In germline, CDR1 is MDHEN, CDR2 SYDVKM.

The CDR3 sequence is CASSNGLNSPLHF. For the CDR3, the DNA is TGCGCCAGCAGCAACGGACTAAATTCACCCCTCCACTTT. J is TRBJ1-6 and V is TRBV10-1; D uncertain. Germline assignment: CDR1 WNHNN and CDR2 SYGVQD (reference sequence). This CDR3 region has 13 residues. Trimming cost V 6 bases and J 7 bases, with 10 bases left between them.

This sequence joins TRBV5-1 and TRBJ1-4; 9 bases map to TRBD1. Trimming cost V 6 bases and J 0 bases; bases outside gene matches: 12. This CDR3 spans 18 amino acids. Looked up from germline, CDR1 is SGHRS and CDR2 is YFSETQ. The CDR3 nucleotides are TGCGCCAGCAAGACGGGACAGGGACAATATGCAACTAATGAAAAACTGTTTTTT. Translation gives CASKTGQGQYATNEKLFF. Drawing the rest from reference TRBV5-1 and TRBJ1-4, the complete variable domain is KAGVTQTPRYLIKTRGQQVTLSCSPISGHRSVSWYQQTPGQGLQFLFEYFSETQRNKGNFPGRFSGRQFSNSRSEMNVSTLELGDSALYLCASKTGQGQYATNEKLFFGSGTQLSVL.

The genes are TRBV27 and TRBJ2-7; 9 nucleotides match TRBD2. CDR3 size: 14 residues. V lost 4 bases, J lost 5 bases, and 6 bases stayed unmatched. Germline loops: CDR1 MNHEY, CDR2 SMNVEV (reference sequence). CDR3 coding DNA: TGTGCCAGCAGTTCCAGCGGGGGGCCCCACGAGCAGTACTTC. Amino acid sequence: CASSSSGGPHEQYF.

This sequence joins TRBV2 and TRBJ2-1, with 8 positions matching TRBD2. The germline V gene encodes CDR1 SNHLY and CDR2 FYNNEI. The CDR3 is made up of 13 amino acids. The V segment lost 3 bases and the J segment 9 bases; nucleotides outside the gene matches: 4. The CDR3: CASSDERGGEQFF. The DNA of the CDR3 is TGTGCCAGCAGTGACGAACGGGGGGGTGAGCAGTTCTTC.

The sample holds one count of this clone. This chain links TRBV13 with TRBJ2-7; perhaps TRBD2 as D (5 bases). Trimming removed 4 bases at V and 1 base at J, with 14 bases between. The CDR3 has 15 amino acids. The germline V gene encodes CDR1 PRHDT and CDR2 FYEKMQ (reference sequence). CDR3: CASSSRGFQSYEQYF. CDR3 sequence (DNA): TGTGCCAGCAGCTCCCGGGGTTTCCAATCCTACGAGCAGTACTTC. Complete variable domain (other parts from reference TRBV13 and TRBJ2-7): AAGVIQSPRHLIKEKRETATLKCYPIPRHDTVYWYQQGPGQDPQFLISFYEKMQSDKGSIPDRFSAQQFSDYHSELNMSSLELGDSALYFCASSSRGFQSYEQYFGPGTRLTVT.

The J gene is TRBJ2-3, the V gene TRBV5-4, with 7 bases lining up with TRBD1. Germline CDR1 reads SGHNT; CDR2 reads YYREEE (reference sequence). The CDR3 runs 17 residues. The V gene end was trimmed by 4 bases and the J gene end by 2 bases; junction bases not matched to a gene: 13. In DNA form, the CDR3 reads TGTGCCAGCAGCGCGTCTCCCGGGACAGCCTACACAGATACGCAGTATTTT. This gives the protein CASSASPGTAYTDTQYF.

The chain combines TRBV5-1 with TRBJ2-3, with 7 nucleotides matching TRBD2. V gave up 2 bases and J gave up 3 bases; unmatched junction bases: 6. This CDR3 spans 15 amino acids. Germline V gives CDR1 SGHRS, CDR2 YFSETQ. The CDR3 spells CASSFPGGGTDTQYF. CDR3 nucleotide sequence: TGCGCCAGCAGCTTTCCGGGGGGTGGTACAGATACGCAGTATTTT.